The 23 T cell receptor beta chains reported below all come from one sample, sequenced in a study of identical twins. TCRdb ran MiXCR on the 5' RACE reads and lists one entry per CDR3 protein. The sample holds roughly 700,000 distinct CDR3 sequences, over 8.5% seen once. This sample was also put to use in a study of yellow fever vaccine responses in identical twins.

The sequencing sample was made of PBMCs. These receptors all come from a woman in her late teens or twenties in good health.

The rearrangement links TRBV6-6 to TRBJ1-1; TRBD1 is a possible D gene (5 bases). Trimming removed 8 bases from V and 4 bases from J, with 14 bases in between. This CDR3 is 13 amino acids long. Germline assignment: CDR1 MNHNY and CDR2 SVGAGI (reference sequence). DNA of the CDR3: TGTGCCAGCTCTAATAGCGGGGGCACTGAAGCTTTCTTT. This encodes CASSNSGGTEAFF.

J is TRBJ2-7 and V is TRBV28; 9 bases fit TRBD1. The V segment lost 8 bases and the J segment 3 bases; nucleotides outside the gene matches: 8. The CDR3 length is 14 residues. Per the germline V gene, CDR1 is MDHEN and CDR2 is SYDVKM. The CDR3 DNA reads TGTGCCAGCGGACTACCGGGACAGGGCTACGAGCAGTACTTC. As protein: CASGLPGQGYEQYF. Together with reference TRBV28 and TRBJ2-7, the CDR3 gives the full variable domain: DVKVTQSSRYLVKRTGEKVFLECVQDMDHENMFWYRQDPGLGLRLIYFSYDVKMKEKGDIPEGYSVSREKKERFSLILESASTNQTSMYLCASGLPGQGYEQYFGPGTRLTVT.

V and J are TRBV4-3 and TRBJ2-3, with D unclear. The germline V and J ends were trimmed by 1 base and 2 bases, with 7 bases remaining between them. Germline V gene sequence: CDR1 LGHNA, CDR2 YSLEER. The CDR3 loop spans 14 amino acids. The CDR3 DNA sequence: TGCGCCAGCAGCCAAGGTCTGTCCACAGATACGCAGTATTTT. The encoded protein is CASSQGLSTDTQYF.

This clonotype was observed a handful of times. V usage is TRBV27 and J usage is TRBJ2-3; TRBD2 agrees at 8 bases. Germline V gives CDR1 MNHEY, CDR2 SMNVEV (reference sequence). The V gene end was trimmed by 3 bases and the J gene end by 2 bases; junction bases not matched to a gene: 4. The CDR3 is 15 residues long. The CDR3 spells CASSLAGRVTDTQYF. DNA for the CDR3: TGTGCCAGCAGTTTGGCCGGGAGGGTCACAGATACGCAGTATTTT.

The chain links TRBV16 to TRBJ2-3; the D is unclear. The CDR3 covers 15 residues. Per the germline V gene, CDR1 is KGHSY and CDR2 is FQNENV. Trimming removed 4 bases at V and 0 bases at J, with 11 bases between. As DNA, the CDR3 is TGTGCCAGCAGCCCGTATGGACCGAGCACAGATACGCAGTATTTT. Its protein is CASSPYGPSTDTQYF. The variable domain in full, completed from reference TRBV16 and TRBJ2-3, reads GEEVAQTPKHLVRGEGQKAKLYCAPIKGHSYVFWYQQVLKNEFKFLISFQNENVFDETGMPKERFSAKCLPNSPCSLEIQATKLEDSAVYFCASSPYGPSTDTQYFGPGTRLTVL.

This clonotype showed up many times. This rearrangement joins TRBV15 to TRBJ2-2; D is tentatively TRBD1 or TRBD2 (5 bases each). This CDR3 comprises 12 residues. CDR1 LNHNV and CDR2 YYDKDF come from the germline V gene (reference sequence). Trimming removed 8 bases from V and 6 bases from J, with 10 bases in between. In DNA, the CDR3 is TGTGCCACCGGCCTGGGGGCCGGGGAGCTGTTTTTT. Its translation is CATGLGAGELFF.

This chain connects TRBV7-3 to TRBJ2-2, with D perhaps TRBD1 (5 bases). The ends were cut back, 9 bases at V and 2 bases at J, with 16 bases in the middle. The CDR3 is 15 amino acids. Germline assignment: CDR1 SGHTA and CDR2 FQGTGA. DNA of the CDR3: TGTGCCAGTGGTCATACAGGCGTAAACACCGGGGAGCTGTTTTTT. Encoded protein: CASGHTGVNTGELFF.

This clonotype occurred a few times. The chain uses TRBV7-6 and TRBJ2-1, with D tentatively TRBD2 (5 bases). Looked up from germline, CDR1 is SGHVS and CDR2 is FNYEAQ. The V and J ends lost 5 bases and 5 bases respectively, with 13 bases between them. The CDR3 runs 14 residues. CDR3 protein: CASSPHLRDNEQFF. The CDR3 bases are TGTGCCAGCAGCCCCCATCTGAGGGACAATGAGCAGTTCTTC.

Only a few counts were recorded for this clonotype. The gene calls are TRBV3-1 and TRBJ2-5; 8 bases align to TRBD1. Per germline, CDR1 LGHDT and CDR2 YNNKEL (reference sequence). The CDR3 runs 14 residues. V shed 1 base and J 3 bases; nucleotides not matched to a gene: 1. This CDR3 reads CASSQGQGKETQYF. Written as DNA, the CDR3 is TGTGCCAGCAGCCAAGGACAGGGGAAAGAGACCCAGTACTTC.

This clonotype was detected ten times or more. The chain recombines TRBV20-1 with TRBJ2-5; possible D gene TRBD2, 8 bases. The CDR3 is made up of 17 amino acids. The V and J ends lost 0 bases and 4 bases respectively, with 21 bases between them. Germline lookup yields CDR1 DFQATT and CDR2 SNEGSKA (reference sequence). The CDR3 is CSARDREGTAVLETQYF. The CDR3 nucleotides are TGCAGTGCTAGAGATCGGGAGGGGACAGCCGTTTTAGAGACCCAGTACTTC.

The chain recombines TRBV5-1 with TRBJ2-7; D possibly corresponds to TRBD1 (5 bases). Trimming took 1 base from V and 4 from J, leaving 15 bases between them. CDR1 and CDR2 (germline): SGHRS, YFSETQ. The CDR3 spans 15 residues. The CDR3 loop reads CASSLIPGLIYEQYF. CDR3 in DNA: TGCGCCAGCAGCTTGATTCCAGGGTTAATTTACGAGCAGTACTTC.

In this sample, this clonotype turned up many times. This sequence joins TRBV12-3 or TRBV12-4 and TRBJ2-1; D call uncertain. There are 15 residues in the CDR3. The V end lost 0 bases, the J end lost 8 bases, and 14 bases lay between the germline ends. CDR3 loop: CASSLAGTPWDEQFF. Here the CDR3 DNA reads TGTGCCAGCAGTTTAGCGGGTACCCCTTGGGATGAGCAGTTCTTC.

Ten or more counts support this clonotype. The chain combines TRBV29-1 with TRBJ1-1; D is unresolved. V was clipped by 4 bases and J by 3 bases, with 12 bases between them. CDR3 size: 13 residues. The germline V gene has CDR1 SQVTM and CDR2 ANQGSEA. CDR3 region: CSVVPVGHTEAFF. CDR3 DNA sequence: TGCAGCGTTGTTCCAGTCGGGCACACTGAAGCTTTCTTT.

This clonotype has ten or more counts. V usage is TRBV5-1 and J usage is TRBJ2-1; tentatively, D is TRBD1 or TRBD2 (7 bases each). The V and J ends lost 6 bases and 1 base respectively, with 14 bases between them. Looked up from germline, CDR1 is SGHRS and CDR2 is YFSETQ. The CDR3 sequence is 15 residues long. CDR3 nucleotide sequence: TGCGCCAGCAAGGGAGGGGGCGCTTCCTACAATGAGCAGTTCTTC. Translation gives CASKGGGASYNEQFF.

This clonotype has at least ten counts. The V call is TRBV3-1, the J call TRBJ2-1, with 8 bases identical to TRBD2. The CDR3 loop spans 17 amino acids. V shed 0 bases, J shed 0 bases, and the junction held 4 bases outside the gene matches. CDR1 is LGHDT and CDR2 is YNNKEL in the germline V gene (reference sequence). The chain's CDR3 is CASSQDPGGLSYNEQFF. The CDR3 region has the DNA TGTGCCAGCAGCCAAGATCCGGGGGGGCTCTCCTACAATGAGCAGTTCTTC.

This clonotype has more than one count but fewer than ten. V usage is TRBV6-1 and J usage is TRBJ2-1; 7 nucleotides agree with TRBD1. The CDR3 contains 15 residues. J was trimmed by 4 bases and V by 5 bases; bases with no gene match: 8. Germline values: CDR1 MNHNS, CDR2 SASEGT. The CDR3 sequence: CASSLTGVGYNEQFF. In nucleotides, the CDR3 is TGTGCCAGCAGTCTAACAGGGGTGGGATACAATGAGCAGTTCTTC.

This clonotype was seen at least ten times. V usage is TRBV7-6 and J usage is TRBJ2-1, with 9 bases matching TRBD2. Per germline, CDR1 SGHVS and CDR2 FNYEAQ. The length of the CDR3 is 17 residues. The V gene end was trimmed by 5 bases and the J gene end by 8 bases; junction bases not matched to a gene: 16. CDR3 DNA sequence: TGTGCCAGCAGCCCACAACTAGCGGGCCTCTCACGGGATGAGCAGTTCTTC. Translation gives CASSPQLAGLSRDEQFF.

This clonotype was counted at least ten times. CDR3 region: CASSFWGQGRYEQYF. The CDR3 DNA sequence: TGTGCCAGCAGCTTCTGGGGACAGGGGAGGTACGAGCAGTACTTC. The rearrangement links TRBV7-9 to TRBJ2-7, with 10 nucleotides matching TRBD1. V gave up 3 bases and J gave up 4 bases; unmatched junction bases: 6. Germline V gene lookup returns CDR1 SEHNR and CDR2 FQNEAQ (reference sequence). The length of the CDR3 is 15 residues. Full variable domain (missing parts from reference TRBV7-9 and TRBJ2-7): DTGVSQNPRHKITKRGQNVTFRCDPISEHNRLYWYRQTLGQGPEFLTYFQNEAQLEKSRLLSDRFSAERPKGSFSTLEIQRTEQGDSAMYLCASSFWGQGRYEQYFGPGTRLTVT.

This clonotype appeared many times. The chain combines TRBV6-2 or TRBV6-3 with TRBJ2-2; D is tentatively TRBD1 or TRBD2 (5 bases each). This CDR3 contains 15 residues. The V and J ends lost 2 bases and 1 base respectively, with 8 bases between them. CDR1 MNHEY and CDR2 SVGEGT come from the germline V gene. The CDR3 region is CASSYEGRNTGELFF. The DNA for the CDR3 is TGTGCCAGCAGTTACGAGGGGAGGAACACCGGGGAGCTGTTTTTT.

This clonotype was recorded at least ten times. The chain couples TRBV7-8 to TRBJ1-4; D is ambiguous. Germline CDR1 reads SGHVS; CDR2 reads FQNEAQ. There are 16 residues in the CDR3. V shed 1 base and J shed 3 bases, with 12 bases lying between them. Written as DNA, the CDR3 is TGTGCCAGCAGCTTAGGGAATTCAAGAGCTAATGAAAAACTGTTTTTT. It yields the protein CASSLGNSRANEKLFF.

This clonotype was detected ten times or more. The chain has TRBV12-3 or TRBV12-4 and TRBJ1-5; tentatively, D is TRBD1 (5 bases). The CDR3 sequence is 14 residues long. V lost 4 bases, J lost 6 bases, and 13 bases lay in between. The CDR3 sequence: CASSWQDRVQPQHF. The CDR3 region has the DNA TGTGCCAGCAGTTGGCAAGACAGAGTTCAGCCCCAGCATTTT.

The V call is TRBV30, the J call TRBJ2-1; the match to TRBD2 covers 8 bases. The CDR3 length is 14 residues. Germline V gene data show CDR1 as GTSNPN and CDR2 as SVGIG (reference sequence). Trimming at V came to 4 bases and at J to 3 bases, leaving 5 bases not matched to a gene. The CDR3 bases are TGTGCCTGGAACGGCGGGAGGAACTACAATGAGCAGTTCTTC. Its translation is CAWNGGRNYNEQFF. Drawing the rest from reference TRBV30 and TRBJ2-1, the complete variable domain is SQTIHQWPATLVQPVGSPLSLECTVEGTSNPNLYWYRQAAGRGLQLLFYSVGIGQISSEVPQNLSASRPQDRQFILSSKKLLLSDSGFYLCAWNGGRNYNEQFFGPGTRLTVL.

The chain recombines TRBV30 with TRBJ2-1; TRBD2 agrees at 7 bases. The CDR3 loop spans 12 amino acids. J gave up 10 bases and V 0 bases, and 3 bases lay outside the gene matches. Looked up from germline, CDR1 is GTSNPN and CDR2 is SVGIG (reference sequence). The CDR3 loop reads CAWSVSAGEQFF. CDR3 bases: TGTGCCTGGAGTGTATCAGCGGGGGAGCAGTTCTTC.